This T cell receptor beta chain derives from a study of beta chain features in type 1 diabetes. A single heparinised draw of roughly 110 mL on average was taken per donor. Of the isolated RNA, all was reverse transcribed, and so the sequenced material was expressed TCRB transcripts. Profiling relied on immunoSEQ multiplex PCR, and the TCRdb table lists in-frame clones only, not all of them. Among nearly 350,000 clones, less than 10% were seen once, and the ten largest hold less than 0.45%. Between the trimmed V and J ends, which lost 3 bases and 4 bases, there was a span of 12 bases. The germline gives CDR1 ENHRY, CDR2 SYGVKD. The CDR3 covers 15 residues.

This TCR was sampled from a woman in her late teens or twenties in good health. The V call is TRBV10-3, the J call TRBJ2-2; maybe TRBD2 (6 bases). Material for sequencing was central memory CD4+ T cells from blood. CDR3 nucleotide sequence: TGTGCCATCAGTGATGGGGGAGGCCGCACCGGGGAGCTGTTTTTT. This gives the protein CAISDGGGRTGELFF.